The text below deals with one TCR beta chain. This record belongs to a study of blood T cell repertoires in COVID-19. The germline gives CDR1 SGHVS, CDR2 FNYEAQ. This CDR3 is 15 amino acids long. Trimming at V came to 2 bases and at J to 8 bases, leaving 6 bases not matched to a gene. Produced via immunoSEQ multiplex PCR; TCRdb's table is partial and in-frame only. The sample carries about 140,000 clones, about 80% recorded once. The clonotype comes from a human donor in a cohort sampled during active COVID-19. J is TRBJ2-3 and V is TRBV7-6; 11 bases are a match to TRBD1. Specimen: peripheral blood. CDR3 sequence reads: CASSLSGGQGATQYF. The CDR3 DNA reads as TGTGCCAGCAGCTTAAGTGGTGGACAGGGGGCTACGCAGTATTTT.